Described below is a single T cell receptor (beta chain) sequence and its context. Its antigen is as yet unknown. The sample is drawn from a study of cytomegalovirus exposure and HLA in healthy donors. Findings and limits, study-wide: Among TCR beta chains, those listed as cytomegalovirus-associated numbered fewer than 200.

Amplification used 60 Vbeta primers and 13 Jbeta primers. The data were produced by immunoSEQ multiplex PCR, yet TCRdb's version contains in-frame clones alone and is incomplete. The repertoire includes 200,000 or so clones, roughly 84% of them detected once, and approximately 0.26% sits in the top ten. Trimming stripped 3 bases from V and 5 bases from J, with 13 bases between. In germline, CDR1 is MNHEY, CDR2 SVGAGI. The CDR3 extends over 14 amino acids. This TCR was recovered from a boy aged 5-17 years in good health and CMV-seronegative. The V call is TRBV6-5, the J call TRBJ2-5, with a possible D match to TRBD1 (6 bases). Sequenced material: PBMCs. In nucleotides, the CDR3 is TGTGCCAGCAGTTATGGGGGAAGGGGGGAGACCCAGTACTTC. Translating it yields CASSYGGRGETQYF.